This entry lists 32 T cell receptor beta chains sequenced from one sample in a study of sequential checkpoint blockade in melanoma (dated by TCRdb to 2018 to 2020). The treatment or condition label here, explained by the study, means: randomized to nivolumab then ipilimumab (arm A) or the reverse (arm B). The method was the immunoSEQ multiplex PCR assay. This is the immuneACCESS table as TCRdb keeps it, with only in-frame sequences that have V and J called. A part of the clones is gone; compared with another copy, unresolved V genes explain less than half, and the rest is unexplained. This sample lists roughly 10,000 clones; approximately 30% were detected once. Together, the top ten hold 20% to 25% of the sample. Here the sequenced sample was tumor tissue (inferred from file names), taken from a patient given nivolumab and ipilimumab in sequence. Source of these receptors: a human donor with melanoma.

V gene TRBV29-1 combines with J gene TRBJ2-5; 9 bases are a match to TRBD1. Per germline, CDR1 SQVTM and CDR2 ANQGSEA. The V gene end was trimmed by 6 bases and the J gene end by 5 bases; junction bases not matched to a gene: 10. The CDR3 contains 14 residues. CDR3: CSVDRGSSPETQYF. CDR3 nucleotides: TGCAGCGTGGACAGGGGATCCAGCCCGGAGACCCAGTACTTC.

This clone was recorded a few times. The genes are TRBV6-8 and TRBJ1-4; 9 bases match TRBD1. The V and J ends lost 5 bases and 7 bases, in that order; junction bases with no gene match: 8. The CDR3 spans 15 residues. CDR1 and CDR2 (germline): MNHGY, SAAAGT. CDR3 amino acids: CASSDQDRGGEKLFF. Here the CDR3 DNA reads TGTGCCAGCAGTGATCAGGACAGGGGAGGTGAAAAACTGTTTTTT.

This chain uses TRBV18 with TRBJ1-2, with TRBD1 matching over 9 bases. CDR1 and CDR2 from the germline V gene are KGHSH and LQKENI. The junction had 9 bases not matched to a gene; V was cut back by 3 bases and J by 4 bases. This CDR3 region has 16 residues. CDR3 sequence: CASSPYGTGNVYGYTF. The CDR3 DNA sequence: TGTGCCAGCTCACCTTACGGGACAGGGAACGTCTATGGCTACACCTTC.

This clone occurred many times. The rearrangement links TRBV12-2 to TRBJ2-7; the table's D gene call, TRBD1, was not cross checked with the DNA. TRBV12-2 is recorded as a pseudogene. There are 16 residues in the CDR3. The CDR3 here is CASRLVRDRGFYEQYF. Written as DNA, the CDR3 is TGTGCAAGTCGCTTAGTCAGGGACAGGGGGTTTTACGAGCAGTACTTC.

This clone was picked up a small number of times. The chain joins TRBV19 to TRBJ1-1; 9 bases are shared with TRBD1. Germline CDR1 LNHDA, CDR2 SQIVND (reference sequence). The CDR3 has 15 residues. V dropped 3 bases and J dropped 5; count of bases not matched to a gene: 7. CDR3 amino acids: CASSMGGQGGTEAFF. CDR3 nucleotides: TGTGCCAGTAGTATGGGGGGACAGGGAGGAACTGAAGCTTTCTTT.

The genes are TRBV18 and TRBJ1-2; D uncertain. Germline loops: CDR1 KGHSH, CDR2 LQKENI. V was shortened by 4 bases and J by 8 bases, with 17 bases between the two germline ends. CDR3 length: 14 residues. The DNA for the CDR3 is TGTGCCAGCTCACTCACGGGTCAGGTGTTAGGCTACACCTTC. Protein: CASSLTGQVLGYTF.

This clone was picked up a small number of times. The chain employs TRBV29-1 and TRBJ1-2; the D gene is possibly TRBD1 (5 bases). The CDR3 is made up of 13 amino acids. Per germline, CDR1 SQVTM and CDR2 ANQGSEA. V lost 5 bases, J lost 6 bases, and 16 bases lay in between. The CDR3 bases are TGCAGCGTTCAACCGGAGACCAGGGATGGCTACACCTTC. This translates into CSVQPETRDGYTF. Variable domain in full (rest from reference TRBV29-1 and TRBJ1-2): SAVISQKPSRDICQRGTSLTIQCQVDSQVTMMFWYRQQPGQSLTLIATANQGSEATYESGFVIDKFPISRPNLTFSTLTVSNMSPEDSSIYLCSVQPETRDGYTFGSGTRLTVV.

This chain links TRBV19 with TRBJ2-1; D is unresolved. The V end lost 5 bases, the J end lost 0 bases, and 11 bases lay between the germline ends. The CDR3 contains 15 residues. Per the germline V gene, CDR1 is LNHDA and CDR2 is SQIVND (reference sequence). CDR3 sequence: CASSGSSSSYNEQFF. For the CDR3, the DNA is TGTGCCAGTAGTGGATCCAGTAGCTCCTACAATGAGCAGTTCTTC.

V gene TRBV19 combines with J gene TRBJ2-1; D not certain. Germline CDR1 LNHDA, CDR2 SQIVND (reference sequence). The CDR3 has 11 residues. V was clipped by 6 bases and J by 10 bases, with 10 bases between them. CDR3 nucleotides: TGTGCCAGTAGCTTAAACGGAGAGCAGTTCTTC. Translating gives CASSLNGEQFF.

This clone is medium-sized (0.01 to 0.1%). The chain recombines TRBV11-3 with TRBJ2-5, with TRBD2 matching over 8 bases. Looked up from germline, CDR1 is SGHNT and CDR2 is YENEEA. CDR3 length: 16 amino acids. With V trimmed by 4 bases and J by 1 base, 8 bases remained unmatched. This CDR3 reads CASSSNIAGSQETQYF. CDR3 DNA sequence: TGTGCCAGCAGCTCAAATATAGCGGGGAGCCAAGAGACCCAGTACTTC.

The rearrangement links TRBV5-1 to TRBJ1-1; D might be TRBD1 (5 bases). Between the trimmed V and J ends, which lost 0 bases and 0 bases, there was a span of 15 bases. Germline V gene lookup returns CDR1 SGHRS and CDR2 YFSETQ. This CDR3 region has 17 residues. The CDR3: CASSLAGTRALNTEAFF. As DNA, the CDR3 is TGCGCCAGCAGCTTGGCCGGGACCCGAGCCTTGAACACTGAAGCTTTCTTT.

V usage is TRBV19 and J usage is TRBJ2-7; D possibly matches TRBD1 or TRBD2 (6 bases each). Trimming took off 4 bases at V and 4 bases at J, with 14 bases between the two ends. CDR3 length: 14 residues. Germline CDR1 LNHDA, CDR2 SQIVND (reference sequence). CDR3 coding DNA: TGTGCCAGTAGTAGAGGGGGGAATAAGTACGAGCAGTACTTC. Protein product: CASSRGGNKYEQYF.

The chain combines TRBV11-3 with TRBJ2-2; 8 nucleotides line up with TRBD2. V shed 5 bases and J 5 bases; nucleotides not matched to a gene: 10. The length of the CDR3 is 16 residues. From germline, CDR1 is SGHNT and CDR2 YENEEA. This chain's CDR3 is CASSPREGSGTGELFF. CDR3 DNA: TGTGCCAGCAGCCCCCGGGAGGGATCGGGGACCGGGGAGCTGTTTTTT.

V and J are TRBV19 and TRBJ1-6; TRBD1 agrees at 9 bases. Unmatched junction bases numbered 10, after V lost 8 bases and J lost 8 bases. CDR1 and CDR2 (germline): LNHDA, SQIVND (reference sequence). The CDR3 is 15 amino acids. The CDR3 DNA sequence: TGTGCCAGTGGACCCGGGACAGGGCTCTATTCACCCCTCCACTTT. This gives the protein CASGPGTGLYSPLHF.

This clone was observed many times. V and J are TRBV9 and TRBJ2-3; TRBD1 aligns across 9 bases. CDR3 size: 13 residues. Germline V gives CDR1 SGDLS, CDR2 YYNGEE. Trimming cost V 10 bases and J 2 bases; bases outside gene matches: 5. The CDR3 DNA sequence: TGTGCCGGGGGGGACAGGGACACAGATACGCAGTATTTT. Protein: CAGGDRDTDTQYF. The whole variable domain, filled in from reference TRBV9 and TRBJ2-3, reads DSGVTQTPKHLITATGQRVTLRCSPRSGDLSVYWYQQSLDQGLQFLIQYYNGEERAKGNILERFSAQQFPDLHSELNLSSLELGDSALYFCAGGDRDTDTQYFGPGTRLTVL.

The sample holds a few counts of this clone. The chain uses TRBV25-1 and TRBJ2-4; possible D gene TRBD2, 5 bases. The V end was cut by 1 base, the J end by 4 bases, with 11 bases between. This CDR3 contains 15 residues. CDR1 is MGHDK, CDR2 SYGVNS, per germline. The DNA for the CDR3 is TGTGCCAGCAGTGAATCTGGGGAGAGGAAAAACATTCAGTACTTC. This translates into CASSESGERKNIQYF.

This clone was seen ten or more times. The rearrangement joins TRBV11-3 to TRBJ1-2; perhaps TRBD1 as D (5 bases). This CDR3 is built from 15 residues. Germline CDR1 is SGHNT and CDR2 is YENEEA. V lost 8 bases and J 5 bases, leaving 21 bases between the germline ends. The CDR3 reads CASGNTRGGVYGYTF. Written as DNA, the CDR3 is TGTGCCAGCGGAAACACGCGGGGCGGGGTTTATGGCTACACCTTC.

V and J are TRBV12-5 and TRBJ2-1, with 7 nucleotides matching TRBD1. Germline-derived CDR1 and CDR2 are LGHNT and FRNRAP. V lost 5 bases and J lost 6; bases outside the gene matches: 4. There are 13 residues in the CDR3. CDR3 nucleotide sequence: TGTGCTAGTGGTGGGGACAGCTTCAATGAGCAGTTCTTC. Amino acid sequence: CASGGDSFNEQFF.

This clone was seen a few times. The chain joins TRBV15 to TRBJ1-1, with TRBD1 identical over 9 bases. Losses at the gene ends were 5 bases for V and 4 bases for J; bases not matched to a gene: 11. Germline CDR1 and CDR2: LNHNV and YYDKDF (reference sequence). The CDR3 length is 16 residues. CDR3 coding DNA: TGTGCCACCAGCGGTAGCCGGGACAGGGCGTTCACTGAAGCTTTCTTT. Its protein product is CATSGSRDRAFTEAFF. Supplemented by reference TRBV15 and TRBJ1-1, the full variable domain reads DAMVIQNPRYQVTQFGKPVTLSCSQTLNHNVMYWYQQKSSQAPKLLFHYYDKDFNNEADTPDNFQSRRPNTSFCFLDIRSPGLGDTAMYLCATSGSRDRAFTEAFFGQGTRLTVV.

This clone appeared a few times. The CDR3 region is CASSPQTGGFSGELFF. Written as DNA, the CDR3 is TGTGCCAGCAGCCCCCAGACAGGGGGCTTCAGCGGGGAGCTGTTTTTT. The rearrangement links TRBV9 to TRBJ2-2; 10 nucleotides match TRBD1. From germline, CDR1 is SGDLS and CDR2 YYNGEE. The CDR3 totals 16 residues. Germline trimming cut 4 bases from V and 7 bases from J; bases unmatched to any gene: 10.

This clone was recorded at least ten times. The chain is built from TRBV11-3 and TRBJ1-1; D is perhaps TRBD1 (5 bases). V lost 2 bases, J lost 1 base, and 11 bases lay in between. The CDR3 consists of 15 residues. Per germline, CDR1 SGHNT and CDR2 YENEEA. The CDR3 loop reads CASSLSWGSNTEAFF. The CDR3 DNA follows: TGTGCCAGCAGCTTATCGTGGGGGTCGAACACTGAAGCTTTCTTT.

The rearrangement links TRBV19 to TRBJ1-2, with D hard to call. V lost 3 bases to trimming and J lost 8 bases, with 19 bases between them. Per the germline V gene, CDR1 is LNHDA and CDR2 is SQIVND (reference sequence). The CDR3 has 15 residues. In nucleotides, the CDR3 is TGTGCCAGTAGTATGAGGTCTAAATCTGGGAGGGGCTACACCTTC. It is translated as CASSMRSKSGRGYTF.

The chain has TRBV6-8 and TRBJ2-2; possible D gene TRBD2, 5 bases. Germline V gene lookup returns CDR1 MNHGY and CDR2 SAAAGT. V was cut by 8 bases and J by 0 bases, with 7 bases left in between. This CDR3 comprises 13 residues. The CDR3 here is CASFGANTGELFF. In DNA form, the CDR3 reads TGTGCCAGCTTCGGGGCGAACACCGGGGAGCTGTTTTTT.

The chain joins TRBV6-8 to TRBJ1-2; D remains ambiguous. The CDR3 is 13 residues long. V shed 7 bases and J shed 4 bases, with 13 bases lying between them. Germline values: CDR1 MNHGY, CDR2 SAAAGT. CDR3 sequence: CASTGYSSYGYTF. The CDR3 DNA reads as TGTGCCAGCACGGGCTACTCTAGCTATGGCTACACCTTC.

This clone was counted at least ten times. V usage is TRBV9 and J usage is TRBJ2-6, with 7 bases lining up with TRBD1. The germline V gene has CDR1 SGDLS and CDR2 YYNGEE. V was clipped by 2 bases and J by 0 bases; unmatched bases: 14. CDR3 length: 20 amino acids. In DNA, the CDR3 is TGTGCCAGCAGCGTCTTTCCCTTCCGGGACAGCGGCTCTGGGGCCAACGTCCTGACTTTC. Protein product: CASSVFPFRDSGSGANVLTF.

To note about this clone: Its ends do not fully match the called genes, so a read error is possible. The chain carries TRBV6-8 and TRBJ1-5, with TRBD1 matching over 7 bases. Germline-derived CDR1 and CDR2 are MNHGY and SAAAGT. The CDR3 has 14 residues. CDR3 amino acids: CATSGGTGNQPQHF. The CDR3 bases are TGTGCCACCAGTGGGGGGACAGGCAATCAGCCCCAGCATTTT.

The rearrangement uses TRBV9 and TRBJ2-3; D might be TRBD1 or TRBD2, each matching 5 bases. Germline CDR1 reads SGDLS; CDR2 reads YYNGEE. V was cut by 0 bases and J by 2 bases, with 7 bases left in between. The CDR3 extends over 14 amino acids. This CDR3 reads CASSVVGATDTQYF. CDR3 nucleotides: TGTGCCAGCAGCGTAGTCGGGGCCACAGATACGCAGTATTTT.

As DNA, the CDR3 is TGTGCCACCAGCAGGCCCGGGACAGGGGCCTATGGCTACACCTTC. Encoded protein: CATSRPGTGAYGYTF. The chain employs TRBV15 and TRBJ1-2; TRBD1 aligns across 10 bases. V dropped 3 bases and J dropped 4; count of bases not matched to a gene: 5. Germline assignment: CDR1 LNHNV and CDR2 YYDKDF (reference sequence). There are 15 residues in the CDR3.

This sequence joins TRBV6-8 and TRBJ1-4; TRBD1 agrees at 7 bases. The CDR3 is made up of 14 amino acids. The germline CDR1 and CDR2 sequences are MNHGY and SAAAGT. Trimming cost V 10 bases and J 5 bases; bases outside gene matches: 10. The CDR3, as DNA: TGTGCCACACGGAGGGACAGAACAAATGAAAAACTGTTTTTT. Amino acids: CATRRDRTNEKLFF.

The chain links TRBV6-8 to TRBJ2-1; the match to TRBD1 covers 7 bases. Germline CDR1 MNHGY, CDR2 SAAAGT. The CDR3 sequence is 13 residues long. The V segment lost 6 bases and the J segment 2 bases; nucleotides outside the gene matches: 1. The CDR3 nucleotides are TGTGCCAGCAGCGGGACAGCCTACAATGAGCAGTTCTTC. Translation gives CASSGTAYNEQFF.

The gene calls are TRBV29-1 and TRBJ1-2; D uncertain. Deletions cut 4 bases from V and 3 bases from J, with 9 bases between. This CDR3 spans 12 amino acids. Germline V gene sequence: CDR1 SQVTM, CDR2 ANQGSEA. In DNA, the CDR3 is TGCAGCGTTGTAAGAGGAGACTATGGCTACACCTTC. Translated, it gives CSVVRGDYGYTF.

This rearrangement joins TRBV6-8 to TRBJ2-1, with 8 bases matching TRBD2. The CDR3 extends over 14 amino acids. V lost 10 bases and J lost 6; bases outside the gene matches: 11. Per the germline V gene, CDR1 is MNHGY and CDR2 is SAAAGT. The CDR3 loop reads CAIRPAGAVNEQFF. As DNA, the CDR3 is TGTGCCATCAGGCCAGCGGGGGCGGTCAATGAGCAGTTCTTC.